The present entry profiles one T cell receptor beta chain with its context. Repertoires were generated with immunoSEQ multiplex PCR, while TCRdb's copy carries only in-frame clones and drops some. In the table there are about 84,000 clones, over 65% of which are singletons. The data were obtained in a study of OX40 agonist ivuxolimab in advanced cancers. In germline, CDR1 is ENHRY, CDR2 SYGVKD. CDR3 size: 16 residues. V shed 6 bases and J 0 bases; nucleotides not matched to a gene: 7. This sequence was found in an adult with an advanced solid tumor such as melanoma, head and neck, liver or kidney cancer. The chain combines TRBV10-3 with TRBJ2-1; TRBD1 matches 8 bases. The sequences come from CD4+ or CD8+ T cells sorted from blood, collected in a trial of the OX40 agonist ivuxolimab. The CDR3 DNA reads TGTGCCATCAGCGGACAGGGAAGGGACTCCTACAATGAGCAGTTCTTC. Translating it yields CAISGQGRDSYNEQFF.